The rows below give T cell receptor beta chains drawn from one sample of a study of blood T cell repertoires in COVID-19. Measured with immunoSEQ multiplex PCR; TCRdb has only the in-frame clones, and not every one. The sample includes 250,000 or so clones, 80% to 90% of them seen just once. The sample was PBMCs or T cells enriched from blood (not recorded which). The receptor set was obtained from a man aged 50 or older who had been exposed to COVID-19. CDR3s include the opening cysteine and the closing phenylalanine or tryptophan. Each record gives: V gene, clone size, J gene, D gene, CDR3 DNA, CDR3 protein. The D gene is left open where the match is weak. A row's size may be missing; if present it is once, few, many or a size class.

TRBV6-5	NA	TRBJ1-1	NA	TGTGCCAGCAGTTACTCCCGGACAGAGAGAAACACTGAAGCTTTCTTT	CASSYSRTERNTEAFF
TRBV7-2	NA	TRBJ2-7	TRBD2	TGTGCCAGCAGCAAAACGCCGGCTAGCGGGGCCCATTTGGAGCAGTACTTC	CASSKTPASGAHLEQYF
TRBV5-1	NA	TRBJ1-3	NA	TGCGCCAGCAGCGCCCTACTGAACTCTGGAAACACCATATATTTT	CASSALLNSGNTIYF
TRBV12-5	NA	TRBJ1-3	NA	TGTGCTAGTGGTTTGGTGCCGGGGGGAAACACCATATATTTT	CASGLVPGGNTIYF
TRBV5-4	NA	TRBJ2-7	TRBD2	TGTGCCAGCAGCGGTACTAGCGGGGAGAGCTCCTACGAGCAGTACTTC	CASSGTSGESSYEQYF
TRBV23-1	NA	TRBJ1-3	NA	TGCGCCAGCAGTCAATTTTGCGTGGGCAGCTCTGGAAACACCATATATTTT	CASSQFCVGSSGNTIYF
TRBV15	once	TRBJ1-1	TRBD1	TGTGCCACCAGCAGACAGGGGGTCGACACTGAAGCTTTCTTT	CATSRQGVDTEAFF
TRBV4-2	NA	TRBJ2-1	TRBD2	TGTGCCAGCAGCCAAGACCCACTAGCGGGGGGTCAACGGTTCTTC	CASSQDPLAGGQRFF
TRBV18	NA	TRBJ1-3	TRBD1	TGTGCCAGCTCACCCACCCCCAGGGGGGGAAACACCATATATTTT	CASSPTPRGGNTIYF
TRBV6-4	NA	TRBJ1-1	NA	TGTGCCAGCACTCCTGAAGCCGGGTACACTGAAGCTTTCTTT	CASTPEAGYTEAFF
TRBV28	NA	TRBJ1-2	NA	TGTGCCAGCAGTTTGGTCCAGGGAAACTATGGCTACACCTTC	CASSLVQGNYGYTF
TRBV6-5	NA	TRBJ2-5	NA	TGTGCCAGCAGTTACGCCCCGGGACTCCCTCAAGAGACCCAGTACTTC	CASSYAPGLPQETQYF
TRBV19	NA	TRBJ1-4	NA	TGTGCCAGTAGTGGGGGGACGGGGAGGATCGGAAAACTGTTTTTT	CASSGGTGRIGKLFF
TRBV29-1	NA	TRBJ1-4	TRBD1	TGCAGCGTTGCCTCTTTGGACAGGGGAAAACTGTTTTTT	CSVASLDRGKLFF
TRBV6-5	NA	TRBJ2-6	NA	TGTGCCAGCAGTCCGTCCTCTGGGGCCAACGTCCTGACTTTC	CASSPSSGANVLTF
TRBV5-4	NA	TRBJ1-1	NA	TGTGCCAGCAGCCGAACAGGTCCCACTGAAGCTTTCTTT	CASSRTGPTEAFF
TRBV19	NA	TRBJ1-5	NA	TGTGCCAGTAGTCCCCGGGAGGGGAGCAATCAGCCCCAGCATTTT	CASSPREGSNQPQHF
TRBV7-2	NA	TRBJ1-2	TRBD1	TGTGCCAGCAGCTTATTTGGGACAGGGATTGATTATGGCTACACCTTC	CASSLFGTGIDYGYTF
TRBV6-5	NA	TRBJ1-1	NA	TGTGCCAGCAGACTCACCCGGCGGACTGAAGCTTTCTTT	CASRLTRRTEAFF
TRBV10-3	NA	TRBJ2-1	NA	TGTGCCATCAGTGAGTCTCTAGTCTCCTACAATGAGCAGTTCTTC	CAISESLVSYNEQFF
TRBV9	NA	TRBJ1-3	NA	TGTGCCAGCAGCGTATCGGGGAGCTCTGGAAACACCATATATTTT	CASSVSGSSGNTIYF
TRBV5-1	once	TRBJ1-1	TRBD1	TGCGCCAGCAGCTCGGGACAGCCGAACACTGAAGCTTTCTTT	CASSSGQPNTEAFF
TRBV3-1/TRBV3-2	NA	TRBJ2-1	TRBD2	TGTGCCAGCAGCCACTACACTAGCGGGAGGTCCAATGAGCAGTTCTTC	CASSHYTSGRSNEQFF
TRBV6-5	NA	TRBJ1-1	TRBD1	TGTGCCAGCAGTTACTCACACAGGGGGAACACTGAAGCTTTCTTT	CASSYSHRGNTEAFF
TRBV12-3/TRBV12-4	NA	TRBJ1-3	NA	TGTGCCAGCAGTTCAGGGTACTACACCATATATTTT	CASSSGYYTIYF
TRBV20-1	NA	TRBJ2-7	NA	TGCAGTGCTAGCGGGGGATACGAGCAGTACTTC	CSASGGYEQYF
TRBV19	NA	TRBJ1-4	NA	TGTGCCAGTAGTACCCTACAACAGGATGAAAAACTGTTTTTT	CASSTLQQDEKLFF
TRBV3-1/TRBV3-2	NA	TRBJ2-1	NA	TGTGCCAGCAGCCATCCCTCGGGGGCGGGAGATAGGGTGAGCTCCTACAATGAGCAGTTCTTC	CASSHPSGAGDRVSSYNEQFF
TRBV12-5	few	TRBJ1-5	NA	TGTGCTAGTGGTTTTTCCGAAGACATAACCCCTACAATCAGGCCTCAGCCCCAGCATTTT	CASGFSEDITPTIRPQPQHF
TRBV6-5	NA	TRBJ1-1	NA	TGTGCCAGCAGTAAACAGGTAATGAACACTGAAGCTTTCTTT	CASSKQVMNTEAFF
TRBV19	NA	TRBJ2-2	TRBD1	TGTGCCAGTAGTATAGGCGGACAGGACACCGGGGAGCTGTTTTTT	CASSIGGQDTGELFF
TRBV7-3	NA	TRBJ2-2	TRBD2	TGTGCCAGCAGCTTGGGAGGGGCCAACACCGGGGAGCTGTTTTTT	CASSLGGANTGELFF
TRBV27	NA	TRBJ1-1	NA	TGTGCCAGCAGTCCGCGGACATTATCAGTAGCTGAAGCTTTCTTT	CASSPRTLSVAEAFF
TRBV21-1	NA	TRBJ2-7	NA	TGTGCCAGCAGCAACTACTCCGGACAGGCGCCCTACGAGCAGTACTTC	CASSNYSGQAPYEQYF
TRBV28	NA	TRBJ1-1	NA	TGTGCCAGCAGTCGGGGGAGTAACACTGAAGCTTTCTTT	CASSRGSNTEAFF
TRBV2	NA	TRBJ1-6	NA	TGTGCCAGCAGTGCGACACCCTATAATTCACCCCTCCACTTT	CASSATPYNSPLHF
TRBV9	NA	TRBJ2-1	TRBD2	TGTGCCAGCAGCGTAGACACTAGCGGGTATAGGAATGAGCAGTTCTTC	CASSVDTSGYRNEQFF
TRBV10-3	NA	TRBJ1-2	TRBD1	TGTGCCATCAGCATGACAGGGGTTAACTATGGCTACACCTTC	CAISMTGVNYGYTF
TRBV9	NA	TRBJ1-1	NA	TGTGCCAGCAGCGTAGCTCTTATTGATCGGGGCGCGGGGGAAGCTTTCTTT	CASSVALIDRGAGEAFF
TRBV27	NA	TRBJ2-1	TRBD2	TGTGCCAGCAGTGGGACTAGCGGGAACAATGAGCAGTTCTTC	CASSGTSGNNEQFF
TRBV9	NA	TRBJ2-3	NA	TGTGCCAGCAGCGTAGAGGGGGATACGCAGTATTTT	CASSVEGDTQYF
TRBV6-5	NA	TRBJ2-2	NA	TGTGCCAGCCTGGGGAGACGGGGCGGGGAGCTGTTTTTT	CASLGRRGGELFF
TRBV6-5	NA	TRBJ1-2	TRBD1	TGTGCCAGCAGTCCCGGGGACAGGGACTCCCCATGCTACACCTTC	CASSPGDRDSPCYTF
TRBV21-1	NA	TRBJ2-3	NA	TGTGCCAGCAGCCCACGGGACAGAGTAAACCTCTATACAATCACAGATACGCAGTATTTT	CASSPRDRVNLYTITDTQYF
TRBV5-1	NA	TRBJ2-1	NA	TGCGCCAGCAGCCTCCCCCTTCAGGGGAAGGACAATGAGCAGTTCTTC	CASSLPLQGKDNEQFF
TRBV2	NA	TRBJ1-5	TRBD1	TGTGCCAGCAGGGAGGGACAGGGCTTAAATCAGCCCCAGCATTTT	CASREGQGLNQPQHF
TRBV6-1	NA	TRBJ1-1	TRBD1	TGTGCCAGCAGTGAAAACAGGGGGCACACTGAAGCTTTCTTT	CASSENRGHTEAFF
TRBV18	NA	TRBJ2-7	TRBD2	TGTGCCAGCTCCCGCGGGGGGGAGGCCTACGAGCAGTACTTC	CASSRGGEAYEQYF
TRBV27	NA	TRBJ1-6	NA	TGTGCCAGCAGTCTAGCAGGGGCGAATTCACCCCTCCACTTT	CASSLAGANSPLHF
TRBV2	NA	TRBJ1-4	NA	TGTGCCAGCAGTGCGCAGGGGTCTGGGGATGAAAAACTGTTTTTT	CASSAQGSGDEKLFF
TRBV18	NA	TRBJ1-1	NA	TGTGCCAGCTCACCGGTCAGTTTGAACACTGAAGCTTTCTTT	CASSPVSLNTEAFF
TRBV28	NA	TRBJ1-1	TRBD1	TGTGCCAGCACTCCAGGACAGGGAGGCACTGAAGCTTTCTTT	CASTPGQGGTEAFF
TRBV19	once	TRBJ1-4	NA	TGTGCCAGTAGGAGGAATGGGGAAAAACTGTTTTTT	CASRRNGEKLFF
TRBV10-3	few	TRBJ1-3	NA	TGTGCCCACCGAACCGATACGAGCTCTGGAAACACCATATATTTT	CAHRTDTSSGNTIYF
TRBV5-1	once	TRBJ2-3	TRBD2	TGCGCCAGCAGCCCCCGGGGACTAGCGGGAGGCCTCACAATCACAGATACGCAGTATTTT	CASSPRGLAGGLTITDTQYF